Described below is a single T cell receptor beta chain sequence and its context. What it binds is not known. The entry originates in a study of shared clonotypes between healthy human individuals. General study points: Clonotypes shared by all four donors outscored non-shared clonotypes in generation probability.

Germline values: CDR1 SGHNT, CDR2 YYREEE (reference sequence). J was trimmed by 5 bases and V by 0 bases; bases with no gene match: 5. The CDR3 covers 15 residues. Naive CD8 cells lacked CD45RO and underwent positive selection for CCR7, leaving out terminally differentiated effector memory CD45RA+ cells. Authors' processing steps: Quality scores were absent from the junction-only immunoSEQ sequences, so filtering differed. Produced via immunoSEQ multiplex PCR; TCRdb's table is partial and in-frame only. V, J and clone size are taken as reported in that table, and D and trimming were inferred from the DNA itself. The table shows about 2 million clones, with about 95% occurring only once.

Sequences were obtained from naive CD8+ T cells sorted from blood. The clonotype was recovered from a man younger than 30 in good health. The chain links TRBV5-4 to TRBJ2-1, with 7 bases aligning to TRBD2. CDR3 loop: CASSLVSGQDNEQFF. As DNA, the CDR3 is TGTGCCAGCAGCTTGGTTAGCGGGCAAGACAATGAGCAGTTCTTC.